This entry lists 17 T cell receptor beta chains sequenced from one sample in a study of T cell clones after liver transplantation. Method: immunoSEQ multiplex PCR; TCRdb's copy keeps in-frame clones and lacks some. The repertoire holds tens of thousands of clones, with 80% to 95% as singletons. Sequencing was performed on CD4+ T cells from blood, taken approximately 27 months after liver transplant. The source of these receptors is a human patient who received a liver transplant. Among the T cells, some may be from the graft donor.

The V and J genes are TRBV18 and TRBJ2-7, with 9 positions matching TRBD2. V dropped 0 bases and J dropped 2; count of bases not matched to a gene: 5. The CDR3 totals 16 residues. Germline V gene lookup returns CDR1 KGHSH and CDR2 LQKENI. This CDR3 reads CASSPPSGLATYEQYF. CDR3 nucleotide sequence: TGTGCCAGCTCACCACCGTCGGGACTAGCAACCTACGAGCAGTACTTC.

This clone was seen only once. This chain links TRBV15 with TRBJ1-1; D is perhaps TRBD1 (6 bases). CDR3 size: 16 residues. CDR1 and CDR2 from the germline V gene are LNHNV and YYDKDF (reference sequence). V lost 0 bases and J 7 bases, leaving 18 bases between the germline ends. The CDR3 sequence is CATSRDRKDSLIEAFF. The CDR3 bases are TGTGCCACCAGCAGAGATCGGAAGGACAGCCTTATTGAAGCTTTCTTT.

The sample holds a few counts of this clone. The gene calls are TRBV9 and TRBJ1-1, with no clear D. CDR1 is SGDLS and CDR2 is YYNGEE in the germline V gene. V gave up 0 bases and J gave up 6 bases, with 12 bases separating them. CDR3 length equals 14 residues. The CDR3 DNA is TGTGCCAGCAGCGTAGCGTCGTTCGGCGCTGAAGCTTTCTTT. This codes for CASSVASFGAEAFF.

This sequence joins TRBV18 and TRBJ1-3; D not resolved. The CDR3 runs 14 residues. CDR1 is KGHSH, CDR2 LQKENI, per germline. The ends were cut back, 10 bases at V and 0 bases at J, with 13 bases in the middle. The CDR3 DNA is TGTGCCACCCACCTGGAGGTCTCTGGAAACACCATATATTTT. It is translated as CATHLEVSGNTIYF.

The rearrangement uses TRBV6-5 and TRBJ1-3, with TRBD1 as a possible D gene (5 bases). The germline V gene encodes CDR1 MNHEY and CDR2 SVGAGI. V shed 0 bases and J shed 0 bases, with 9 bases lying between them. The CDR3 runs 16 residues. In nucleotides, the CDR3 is TGTGCCAGCAGTTACTCCTACAGGAGCTCTGGAAACACCATATATTTT. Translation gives CASSYSYRSSGNTIYF.

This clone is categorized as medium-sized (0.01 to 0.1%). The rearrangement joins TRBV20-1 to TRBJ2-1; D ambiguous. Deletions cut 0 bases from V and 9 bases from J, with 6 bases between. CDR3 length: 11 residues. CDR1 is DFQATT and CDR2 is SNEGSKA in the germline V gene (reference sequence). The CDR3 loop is CSARDTLEQFF. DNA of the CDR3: TGCAGTGCTAGAGATACTCTTGAGCAGTTCTTC.

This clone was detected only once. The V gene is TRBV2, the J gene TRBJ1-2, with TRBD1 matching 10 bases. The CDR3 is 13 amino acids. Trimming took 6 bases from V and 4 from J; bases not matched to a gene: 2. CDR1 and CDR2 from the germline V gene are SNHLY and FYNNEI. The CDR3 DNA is TGTGCCAGCAGGGGACAGGGGATCTATGGCTACACCTTC. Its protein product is CASRGQGIYGYTF. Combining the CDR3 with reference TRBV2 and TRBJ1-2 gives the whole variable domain EPEVTQTPSHQVTQMGQEVILRCVPISNHLYFYWYRQILGQKVEFLVSFYNNEISEKSEIFDDQFSVERPDGSNFTLKIRSTKLEDSAMYFCASRGQGIYGYTFGSGTRLTVV.

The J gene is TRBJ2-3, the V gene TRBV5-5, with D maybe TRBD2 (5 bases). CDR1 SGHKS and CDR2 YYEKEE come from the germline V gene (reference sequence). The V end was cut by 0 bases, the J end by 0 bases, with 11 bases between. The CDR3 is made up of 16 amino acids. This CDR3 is CASSLGGLTSTDTQYF. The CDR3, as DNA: TGTGCCAGCAGCTTGGGAGGGCTCACCAGCACAGATACGCAGTATTTT.

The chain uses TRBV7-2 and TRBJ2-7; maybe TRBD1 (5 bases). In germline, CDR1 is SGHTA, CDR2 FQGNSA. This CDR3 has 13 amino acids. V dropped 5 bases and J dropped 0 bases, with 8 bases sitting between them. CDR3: CASSLTASYEQYF. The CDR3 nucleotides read TGTGCCAGCAGCCTGACAGCCTCCTACGAGCAGTACTTC.

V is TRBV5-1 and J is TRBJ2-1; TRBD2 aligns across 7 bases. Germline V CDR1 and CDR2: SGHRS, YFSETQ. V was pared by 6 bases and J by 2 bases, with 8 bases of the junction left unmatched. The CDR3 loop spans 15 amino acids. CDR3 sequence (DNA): TGCGCCAGCACCTCCCGGGGAGGGCCCTACAATGAGCAGTTCTTC. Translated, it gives CASTSRGGPYNEQFF.

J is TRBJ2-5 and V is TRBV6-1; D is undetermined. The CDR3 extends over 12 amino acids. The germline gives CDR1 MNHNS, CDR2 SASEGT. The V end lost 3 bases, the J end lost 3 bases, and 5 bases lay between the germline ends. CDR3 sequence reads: CASSEWEETQYF. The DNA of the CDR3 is TGTGCCAGCAGTGAGTGGGAAGAGACCCAGTACTTC.

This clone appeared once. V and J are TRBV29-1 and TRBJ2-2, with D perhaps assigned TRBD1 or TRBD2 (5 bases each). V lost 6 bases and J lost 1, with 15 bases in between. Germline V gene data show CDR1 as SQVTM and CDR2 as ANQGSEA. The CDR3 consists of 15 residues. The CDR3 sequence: CSVRQGPWNTGELFF. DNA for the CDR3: TGCAGCGTCCGTCAGGGACCTTGGAACACCGGGGAGCTGTTTTTT.

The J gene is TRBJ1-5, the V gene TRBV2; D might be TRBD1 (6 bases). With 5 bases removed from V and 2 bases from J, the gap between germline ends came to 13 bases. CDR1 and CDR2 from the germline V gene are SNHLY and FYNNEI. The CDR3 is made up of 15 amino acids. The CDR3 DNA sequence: TGTGCCAGCAGTCCACAGGGAAAGGGCAATCAGCCCCAGCATTTT. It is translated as CASSPQGKGNQPQHF.

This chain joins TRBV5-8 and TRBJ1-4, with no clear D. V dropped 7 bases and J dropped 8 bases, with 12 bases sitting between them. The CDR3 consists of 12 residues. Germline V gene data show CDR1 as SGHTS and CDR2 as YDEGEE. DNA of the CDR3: TGTGCCAGCGTTTTCTTGGGCGAAAAACTGTTTTTT. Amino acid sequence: CASVFLGEKLFF.

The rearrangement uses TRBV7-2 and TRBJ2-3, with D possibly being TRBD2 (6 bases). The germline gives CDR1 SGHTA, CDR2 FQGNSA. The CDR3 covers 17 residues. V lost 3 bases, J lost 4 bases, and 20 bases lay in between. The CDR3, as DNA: TGTGCCAGCAGCTTGCAACCGGGACTCCCCCGACCAGATACGCAGTATTTT. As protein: CASSLQPGLPRPDTQYF.

The CDR3 protein is CASSPPGWDRVIDEQFF. Written as DNA, the CDR3 is TGTGCCAGCTCACCACCGGGCTGGGACAGGGTAATCGATGAGCAGTTCTTC. The gene calls are TRBV18 and TRBJ2-1, with TRBD1 matching 9 bases. The J segment lost 8 bases and the V segment lost 0 bases, leaving 11 bases of the junction unmatched. CDR3 size: 17 residues. Per germline, CDR1 KGHSH and CDR2 LQKENI.

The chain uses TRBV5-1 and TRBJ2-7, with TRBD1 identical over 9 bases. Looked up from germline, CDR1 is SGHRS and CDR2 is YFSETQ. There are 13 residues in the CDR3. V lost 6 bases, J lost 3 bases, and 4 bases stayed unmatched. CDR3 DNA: TGCGCCAGCAAGGGACAGGGAGTCTACGAGCAGTACTTC. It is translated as CASKGQGVYEQYF.